This entry describes one T cell receptor (beta chain). Sequencing was performed with immunoSEQ multiplex PCR; in TCRdb, only in-frame clones are kept and a portion is missing. The table records around 70,000 clones, roughly nine tenths of them present only once. The entry originates in a study of OX40 agonist ivuxolimab in advanced cancers. At the level of the study: With a range of roughly 23 to 79, age averaged approximately 54 years, and roughly 80% were male.

The CDR3 runs to 13 residues. Germline loops: CDR1 MGHDK, CDR2 SYGVNS. V shed 11 bases, J shed 2 bases, and the junction held 8 bases outside the gene matches. Sample: CD4+ or CD8+ T cells sorted from blood, taken in a trial of the OX40 agonist ivuxolimab. The V and J genes are TRBV25-1 and TRBJ2-7, with 8 bases that match TRBD1. The TCR originated in an adult with an advanced solid tumor such as melanoma, head and neck, liver or kidney cancer. CDR3 loop: CAVSTGGTYEQYF. The CDR3 coding sequence is TGTGCCGTCAGCACAGGGGGGACCTACGAGCAGTACTTC.